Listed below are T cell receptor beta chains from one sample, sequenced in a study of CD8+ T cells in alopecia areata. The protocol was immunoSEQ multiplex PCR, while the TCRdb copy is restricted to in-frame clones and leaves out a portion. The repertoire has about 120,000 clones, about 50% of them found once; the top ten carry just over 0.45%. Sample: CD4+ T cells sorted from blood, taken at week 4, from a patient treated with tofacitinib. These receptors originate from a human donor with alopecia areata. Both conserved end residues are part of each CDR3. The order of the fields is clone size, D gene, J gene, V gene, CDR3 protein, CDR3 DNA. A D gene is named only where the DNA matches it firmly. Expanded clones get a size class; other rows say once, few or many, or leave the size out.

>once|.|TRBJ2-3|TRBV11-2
CASSLSRGTDTQYF
TGTGCCAGCAGCTTATCCCGGGGCACAGATACGCAGTATTTT
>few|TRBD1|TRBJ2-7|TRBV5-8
CASSPGQGREQYF
TGTGCCAGCAGCCCCGGACAGGGAAGAGAGCAGTACTTC
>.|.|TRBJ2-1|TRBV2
CASRADSWGEQFF
TGTGCCAGCAGGGCGGACTCATGGGGTGAGCAGTTCTTC
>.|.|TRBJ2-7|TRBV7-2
CATIRGQGRSEQYF
TGTGCCACCATCCGGGGGCAGGGGAGAAGCGAGCAGTACTTC
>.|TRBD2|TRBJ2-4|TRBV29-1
CSAGTSTRDIQYF
TGCAGCGCGGGGACTAGTACAAGGGACATTCAGTACTTC
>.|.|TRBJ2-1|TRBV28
CASSSIRKQFF
TGTGCCAGCAGTTCTATCAGAAAGCAGTTCTTC
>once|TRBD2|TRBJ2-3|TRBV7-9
CASSLVRLAGDRTDTQYF
TGTGCCAGCAGCTTAGTTAGGCTAGCGGGGGATCGCACAGATACGCAGTATTTT
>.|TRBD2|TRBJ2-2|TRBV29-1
CSVRASGNPTGELFF
TGCAGCGTCCGGGCTAGCGGGAATCCTACCGGGGAGCTGTTTTTT
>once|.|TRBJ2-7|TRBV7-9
CASSLRAYEQYF
TGTGCCAGCAGCTTACGGGCCTACGAGCAGTACTTC
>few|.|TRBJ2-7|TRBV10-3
CAIMGSYEQYF
TGTGCCATCATGGGGTCCTACGAGCAGTACTTC
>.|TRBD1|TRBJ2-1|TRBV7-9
CASSRRDRGENEQFF
TGTGCCAGCAGCCGCCGGGACAGGGGGGAAAATGAGCAGTTCTTC
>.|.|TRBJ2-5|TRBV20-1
CSAEQGETQYF
TGCAGTGCAGAACAGGGAGAGACCCAGTACTTC
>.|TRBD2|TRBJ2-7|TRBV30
CAWSQASGIYEQYF
TGTGCCTGGAGTCAGGCTAGCGGGATCTACGAGCAGTACTTC
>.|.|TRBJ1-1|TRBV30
CAWAPVFRGAFF
TGTGCCTGGGCCCCGGTGTTCCGTGGGGCTTTCTTT
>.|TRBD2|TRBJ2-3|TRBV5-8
CASSRGLAGGLTDTQYF
TGTGCCAGCAGCCGGGGACTAGCGGGGGGCCTCACAGATACGCAGTATTTT
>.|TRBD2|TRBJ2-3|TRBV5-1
CASSLTSGRAGDTQYF
TGCGCCAGCAGCTTGACTAGCGGGAGGGCCGGGGATACGCAGTATTTT
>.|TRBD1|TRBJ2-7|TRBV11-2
CASSFTGQGGGQYF
TGTGCCAGCAGCTTTACCGGACAGGGTGGTGGGCAGTACTTC
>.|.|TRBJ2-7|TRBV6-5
CASTRDSKYEQYF
TGTGCCAGCACCCGGGACTCCAAGTACGAGCAGTACTTC
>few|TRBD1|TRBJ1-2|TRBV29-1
CSVGTGSNYGYTF
TGCAGCGTTGGGACAGGGTCGAACTATGGCTACACCTTC
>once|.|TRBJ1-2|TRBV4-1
CASSQDITGHYGYTF
TGCGCCAGCAGCCAAGACATAACAGGGCACTATGGCTACACCTTC
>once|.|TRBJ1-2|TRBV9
CASSVARGGYTF
TGTGCCAGCAGCGTAGCTAGGGGTGGCTACACCTTC
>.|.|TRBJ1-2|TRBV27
CASSYSAVQSIGGYTF
TGTGCCAGCAGTTATTCGGCAGTGCAAAGTATCGGTGGCTACACCTTC
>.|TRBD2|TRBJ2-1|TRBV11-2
CASSPRLAAIFDEQFF
TGTGCCAGCAGCCCGAGACTAGCCGCGATCTTCGATGAGCAGTTCTTC
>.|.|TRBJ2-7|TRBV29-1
CSVTDSTSSYEQYF
TGCAGCGTGACGGACAGTACGTCCTCCTACGAGCAGTACTTC
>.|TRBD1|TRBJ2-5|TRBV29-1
CSVDGTGVETQYF
TGCAGCGTTGACGGGACAGGGGTAGAGACCCAGTACTTC
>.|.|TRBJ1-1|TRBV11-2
CASSFYDMNTEAFF
TGTGCCAGCAGCTTTTATGACATGAACACTGAAGCTTTCTTT